Each of the 5 T cell receptor beta chains below was sequenced from the same sample in a study of T cells expressing NK-cell markers (dated by TCRdb to 2018 to 2020). The protocol used for the library was 5' RACE. For sequencing, an Illumina HiSeq 2000 was employed. Each entry corresponds to one CDR3 protein sequence from reads that TCRdb reprocessed, and DNA is not given. The data table for this sample lists hundreds of thousands of distinct CDR3 sequences. The ten largest clones represent approximately 3.6% of the sample. The specimen sequenced was blood T cells: a sorted CD56 or NKG2C T cell subset, CD4+ or CD8+ T cells, or bulk PBMC T cells (not recorded which). These receptors originate from a man between 18 and 35 years old in good health. Donor details come from another sample of the same person, matched by shared clones.

This chain connects TRBV24-1 to TRBJ2-1. The CDR3 totals 15 residues. CDR1 KGHDR and CDR2 SFDVKD come from the germline V gene. The CDR3 spells CATSDPRASYNEQFF.

The chain has TRBV12-3 or TRBV12-4 and TRBJ2-1; TCRdb picks TRBD2, but there is no DNA to check that call. The CDR3 totals 15 residues. This chain's CDR3 is CASIEQLAGTDEQFF.

J is TRBJ2-7 and V is TRBV28; TCRdb's D call of TRBD1 is untestable without DNA. Germline lookup yields CDR1 MDHEN and CDR2 SYDVKM. The CDR3 is made up of 14 amino acids. The CDR3 region is CASSSAGTLGGQYF. The complete variable domain, with remaining parts taken from reference TRBV28 and TRBJ2-7, reads DVKVTQSSRYLVKRTGEKVFLECVQDMDHENMFWYRQDPGLGLRLIYFSYDVKMKEKGDIPEGYSVSREKKERFSLILESASTNQTSMYLCASSSAGTLGGQYFGPGTRLTVT.

J is TRBJ2-5 and V is TRBV6-1; TCRdb reports TRBD2, a call that lacks DNA to check it against. CDR3 size: 15 residues. Germline V gene data show CDR1 as MNHNS and CDR2 as SASEGT. The CDR3 protein is CASSGTSGYQETQYF.

The chain joins TRBV4-2 to TRBJ2-1; lacking DNA, the TRBD2 call made by TCRdb goes unchecked. Germline V lookup: CDR1 LGHNA, CDR2 YNFKEQ. The CDR3 is 20 residues long. The CDR3 reads CASSQEVSSRYYPTDNEQFF.